The 23 T cell receptor beta chains given below trace back to one sample, sequenced in a study of neurological immune-mediated disorders. Each CDR3 protein is one row after TCRdb ran MiXCR on the 5' RACE reads. In the table there are about 25,000 distinct CDR3 sequences, approximately 3.2% of which are singletons. The sequenced sample was PBMCs. These receptors originate from a woman in her twenties or thirties with multiple sclerosis.

This clonotype has at least ten counts. This chain joins TRBV5-1 and TRBJ2-7, with 10 bases aligning to TRBD1. Germline CDR1 SGHRS, CDR2 YFSETQ. J gave up 0 bases and V 4 bases, and 10 bases lay outside the gene matches. The CDR3 runs to 17 residues. Here the CDR3 reads CASSLSPGQGSSYEQYF. DNA for the CDR3: TGCGCCAGCAGCCTTTCTCCGGGACAGGGGTCCTCCTACGAGCAGTACTTC.

This clonotype was counted ten times or more. The rearrangement uses TRBV9 and TRBJ1-3, with TRBD1 matching over 10 bases. In germline, CDR1 is SGDLS, CDR2 YYNGEE. The CDR3 runs 15 residues. V was clipped by 4 bases and J by 8 bases; unmatched bases: 9. Here the CDR3 reads CASSPAGDRGYTIYF. In DNA form, the CDR3 reads TGTGCCAGCAGCCCCGCGGGGGACAGGGGATACACCATATATTTT.

This clonotype was counted ten times or more. V is TRBV7-2 and J is TRBJ1-6; D is undetermined. CDR3 size: 14 residues. Trimming cost V 4 bases and J 8 bases, with 12 bases left between them. Per germline, CDR1 SGHTA and CDR2 FQGNSA. For the CDR3, the DNA is TGTGCCAGCAGCTCCGGACGCGCCTATTCACCCCTCCACTTT. It encodes CASSSGRAYSPLHF.

In its sample, this clonotype was seen many times. This sequence joins TRBV5-1 and TRBJ1-2, with 9 bases fitting TRBD1. The CDR3 is 14 amino acids. CDR1 is SGHRS and CDR2 is YFSETQ in the germline V gene. V was clipped by 6 bases and J by 1 base; unmatched bases: 4. The CDR3 protein is CASTDRGNNYGYTF. DNA of the CDR3: TGCGCCAGCACCGACAGGGGGAATAACTATGGCTACACCTTC.

This clonotype was counted ten times or more. For the CDR3, the DNA is TGTGCCAGCAGTGAAGCGCAAGAGACCCAGTACTTC. This codes for CASSEAQETQYF. The chain couples TRBV2 to TRBJ2-5; the D is unclear. CDR3 size: 12 residues. Germline V gene data show CDR1 as SNHLY and CDR2 as FYNNEI. V was pared by 0 bases and J by 2 bases, with 1 base between.

The table lists this clonotype with many counts. The chain carries TRBV7-6 and TRBJ2-1, with D tentatively TRBD1 (6 bases). V lost 5 bases and J lost 10, with 15 bases in between. The V gene's germline CDR1 is SGHVS and CDR2 FNYEAQ. The CDR3 is 13 amino acids. The CDR3 bases are TGTGCCAGCAGCCACACACAGGGTCGCGAGCAGTTCTTC. Its protein product is CASSHTQGREQFF.

In its sample, this clonotype is medium-sized. V gene TRBV7-8 combines with J gene TRBJ1-2; D is undetermined. Germline V gives CDR1 SGHVS, CDR2 FQNEAQ. Trimming removed 5 bases at V and 2 bases at J, with 9 bases between. The CDR3 extends over 13 amino acids. The CDR3 loop reads CASSMQRNYGYTF. The CDR3 DNA follows: TGTGCCAGCAGCATGCAAAGGAACTATGGCTACACCTTC.

This clonotype was seen ten or more times. The chain uses TRBV7-6 and TRBJ2-7; D possibly corresponds to TRBD1 (6 bases). Germline CDR1 reads SGHVS; CDR2 reads FNYEAQ. V was trimmed by 2 bases and J by 4 bases, leaving 12 bases between them. CDR3 length: 14 amino acids. The CDR3: CASSLTLTGYEQYF. CDR3 sequence (DNA): TGTGCCAGCAGCTTAACCTTGACAGGTTACGAGCAGTACTTC.

This clonotype was counted ten times or more. The chain recombines TRBV4-2 with TRBJ1-2; D is uncertain. The V gene's germline CDR1 is LGHNA and CDR2 YNFKEQ. V shed 0 bases and J shed 8 bases, with 19 bases lying between them. The CDR3 totals 16 residues. The CDR3 is CASSQEAHSPGGGYTF. The CDR3 nucleotides are TGTGCCAGCAGCCAAGAAGCCCACTCCCCGGGCGGGGGCTACACCTTC.

This clonotype was seen many times. In DNA form, the CDR3 reads TGTGCCAGCAGTCAACAGTCAGGGGCGGGTTCACCCCTCCACTTT. The encoded protein is CASSQQSGAGSPLHF. The chain recombines TRBV12-3 or TRBV12-4 with TRBJ1-6; D perhaps matches TRBD1 (6 bases). The CDR3 sequence is 15 residues long. Trimming took off 5 bases at V and 9 bases at J, with 17 bases between the two ends.

This clonotype showed up just a few times. The chain joins TRBV12-3 or TRBV12-4 to TRBJ1-2; no clear D gene. The CDR3 runs 14 residues. V was trimmed by 3 bases and J by 4 bases, leaving 12 bases between them. This CDR3 reads CASSFSSTVYGYTF. CDR3 in DNA: TGTGCCAGCAGTTTCTCGTCCACGGTCTATGGCTACACCTTC.

This clonotype has ten or more counts. One end of the junction is discordant with germline, which a read error may explain. The rearrangement uses TRBV20-1 and TRBJ1-5; weak D call: TRBD1 (6 bases). This CDR3 comprises 15 residues. Germline V gene sequence: CDR1 DFQATT, CDR2 SNEGSKA (reference sequence). The CDR3 bases are TGCAGTGCTAGAGAAGGGGGGGCAAGCAATCAGCCCCAGAATTTT. It is translated as CSAREGGASNQPQNF.

The sample holds many counts of this clonotype. This may be a read error: a much more frequent sequence differs by one nucleotide. This chain joins TRBV29-1 and TRBJ2-5, with a possible D match to TRBD2 (5 bases). The germline CDR1 and CDR2 sequences are SQVTM and ANQGSEA. The V and J ends lost 7 bases and 9 bases respectively, with 24 bases between them. The CDR3 has 14 residues. The CDR3 here is CSGEPGKGLEAQYF. CDR3 nucleotides: TGCAGCGGGGAGCCGGGAAAGGGTCTGGAGGCCCAGTACTTC.

This clonotype was seen many times. The chain employs TRBV5-1 and TRBJ1-1; possible D gene TRBD1, 5 bases. CDR3 length equals 14 residues. The V end was cut by 4 bases, the J end by 6 bases, with 16 bases between. Germline loops: CDR1 SGHRS, CDR2 YFSETQ. The CDR3 protein is CASSGGKIGAEAFF. In DNA, the CDR3 is TGCGCCAGCAGCGGGGGAAAGATAGGGGCTGAAGCTTTCTTT.

Comments on this clonotype: A read error may be the cause here, since a much bigger clone is one base away. The J gene is TRBJ1-2, the V gene TRBV29-1; no clear D. The CDR3 has 11 amino acids. CDR1 SQVTM and CDR2 ANQGSEA come from the germline V gene. The V end was cut by 6 bases, the J end by 1 base, with 6 bases between. As DNA, the CDR3 is TGCAGCGTCAAGCTTAACTATGGCTACACCTTC. Amino acids: CSVKLNYGYTF.

This clonotype was counted a few times. A read error is possible here, since a much larger clone lies one base away. CDR3: CSASLVTGGKIQYF. The CDR3, as DNA: TGCAGTGCTAGTCTAGTTACAGGGGGAAAAATTCAGTACTTC. The genes are TRBV20-1 and TRBJ2-4; the match to TRBD1 covers 8 bases. CDR1 and CDR2 from the germline V gene are DFQATT and SNEGSKA (reference sequence). Trimming at V came to 3 bases and at J to 10 bases, leaving 11 bases not matched to a gene. The CDR3 is 14 amino acids.

This clonotype has only a few counts. This chain connects TRBV13 to TRBJ2-1, with 7 bases identical to TRBD2. The CDR3 loop spans 15 amino acids. V shed 1 base and J 1 base; nucleotides not matched to a gene: 1. The germline CDR1 and CDR2 sequences are PRHDT and FYEKMQ (reference sequence). CDR3 bases: TGTGCCAGCAGCTTAGTGGGGGGGTCCTACAATGAGCAGTTCTTC. It codes for CASSLVGGSYNEQFF.

This clonotype was recorded many times. The CDR3 loop is CSASRANQPQHF. The DNA of the CDR3 is TGCAGTGCTTCCAGGGCAAATCAGCCCCAGCATTTT. V and J are TRBV20-1 and TRBJ1-5, with a weak D call TRBD1 (5 bases). Trimming stripped 5 bases from V and 4 bases from J, with 9 bases between. The CDR3 is 12 residues long. Germline CDR1 is DFQATT and CDR2 is SNEGSKA (reference sequence).

This clonotype has at least ten counts. This chain connects TRBV9 to TRBJ1-1; 11 bases fit TRBD1. The CDR3 covers 16 residues. V lost 3 bases and J lost 0; bases outside the gene matches: 4. Per the germline V gene, CDR1 is SGDLS and CDR2 is YYNGEE. The CDR3 DNA sequence: TGTGCCAGCAGCGATAGGACAGGGGGCTTGAACACTGAAGCTTTCTTT. It encodes CASSDRTGGLNTEAFF.

This clonotype was detected many times. The chain couples TRBV5-6 to TRBJ2-1; 9 nucleotides align to TRBD2. From germline, CDR1 is SGHDT and CDR2 YYEEEE. The CDR3 has 15 residues. V was clipped by 1 base and J by 7 bases; unmatched bases: 6. This chain's CDR3 is CASSLFLAGLNEQFF. The CDR3 region has the DNA TGTGCCAGCAGCTTGTTCCTAGCGGGATTGAATGAGCAGTTCTTC.

The chain carries TRBV6-1 and TRBJ1-6; D remains unclear. V was trimmed by 5 bases and J by 6 bases, leaving 17 bases between them. The CDR3 has 16 residues. CDR1 and CDR2 (germline): MNHNS, SASEGT. The CDR3 DNA follows: TGTGCCAGCAGTAAATTCCCGGGAAAGGGTAATTCACCCCTCCACTTT. Its protein is CASSKFPGKGNSPLHF.

This clonotype appeared many times. V and J are TRBV2 and TRBJ2-5; tentative D call: TRBD1 (5 bases). Germline V CDR1 and CDR2: SNHLY, FYNNEI. The CDR3 extends over 12 amino acids. Trimming removed 6 bases from V and 2 bases from J, with 7 bases in between. The CDR3 region is CASRQEQETQYF. The CDR3 DNA reads as TGTGCCAGCAGACAGGAGCAAGAGACCCAGTACTTC.

Only a few counts were recorded for this clonotype. The chain carries TRBV6-5 and TRBJ2-2, with 14 bases that match TRBD2. In germline, CDR1 is MNHEY, CDR2 SVGAGI. The trim removed 5 bases at V and 5 bases at J, leaving 10 bases unmatched. This CDR3 is built from 18 residues. CDR3 sequence reads: CASSLKGLAGVWTGELFF. Here the CDR3 DNA reads TGTGCCAGCAGTCTTAAGGGACTAGCGGGAGTTTGGACCGGGGAGCTGTTTTTT.